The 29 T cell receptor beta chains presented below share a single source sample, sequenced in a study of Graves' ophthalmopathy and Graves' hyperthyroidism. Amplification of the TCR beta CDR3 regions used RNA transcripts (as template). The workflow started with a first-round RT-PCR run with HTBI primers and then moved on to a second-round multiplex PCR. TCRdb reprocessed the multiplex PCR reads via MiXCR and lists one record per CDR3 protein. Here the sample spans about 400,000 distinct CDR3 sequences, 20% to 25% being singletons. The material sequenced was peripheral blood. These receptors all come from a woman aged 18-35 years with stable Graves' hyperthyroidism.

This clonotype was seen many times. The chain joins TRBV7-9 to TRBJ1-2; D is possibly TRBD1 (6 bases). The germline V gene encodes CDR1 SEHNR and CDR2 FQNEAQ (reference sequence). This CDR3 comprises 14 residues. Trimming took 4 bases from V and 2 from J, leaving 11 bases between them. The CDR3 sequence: CASSSDSENYGYTF. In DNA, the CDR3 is TGTGCCAGCAGCTCGGACAGCGAGAACTATGGCTACACCTTC.

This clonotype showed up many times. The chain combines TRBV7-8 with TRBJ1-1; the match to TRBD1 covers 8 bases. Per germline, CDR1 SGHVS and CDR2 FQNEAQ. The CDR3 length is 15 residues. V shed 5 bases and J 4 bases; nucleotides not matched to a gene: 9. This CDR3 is CASSKRTGRGTEAFF. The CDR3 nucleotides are TGTGCCAGCAGCAAGCGGACAGGGCGAGGCACTGAAGCTTTCTTT.

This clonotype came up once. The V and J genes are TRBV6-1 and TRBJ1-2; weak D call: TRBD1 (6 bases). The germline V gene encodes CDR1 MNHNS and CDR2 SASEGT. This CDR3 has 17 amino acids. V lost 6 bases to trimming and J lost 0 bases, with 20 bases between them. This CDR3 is CASSQTGSYHPNYGYTF. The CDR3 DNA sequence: TGTGCCAGCAGCCAGACAGGTTCCTATCACCCTAACTATGGCTACACCTTC.

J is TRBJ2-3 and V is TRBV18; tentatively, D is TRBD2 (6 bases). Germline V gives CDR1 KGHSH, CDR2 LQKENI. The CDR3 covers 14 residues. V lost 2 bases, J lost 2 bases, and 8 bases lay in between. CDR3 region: CASSPRTNTDTQYF. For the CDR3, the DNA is TGTGCCAGCTCACCAAGGACTAACACAGATACGCAGTATTTT.

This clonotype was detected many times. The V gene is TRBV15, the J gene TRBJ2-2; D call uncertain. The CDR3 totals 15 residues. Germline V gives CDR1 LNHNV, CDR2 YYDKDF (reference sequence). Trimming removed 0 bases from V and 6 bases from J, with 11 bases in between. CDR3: CATSRDGKPPGELFF. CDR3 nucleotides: TGTGCCACCAGCAGAGATGGAAAACCACCCGGGGAGCTGTTTTTT.

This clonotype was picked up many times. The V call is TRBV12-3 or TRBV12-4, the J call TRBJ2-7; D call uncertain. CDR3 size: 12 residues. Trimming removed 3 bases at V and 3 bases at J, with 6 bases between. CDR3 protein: CASSFWDYEQYF. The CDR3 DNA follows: TGTGCCAGCAGTTTCTGGGACTACGAGCAGTACTTC.

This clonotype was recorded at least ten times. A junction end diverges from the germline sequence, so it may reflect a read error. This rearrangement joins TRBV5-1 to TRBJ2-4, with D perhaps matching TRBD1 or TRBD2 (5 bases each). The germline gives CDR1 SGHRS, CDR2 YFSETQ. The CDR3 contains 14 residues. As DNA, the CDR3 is TGCGCCAGCAGCTCCCTAAGGGACGGGAACATTAAGTACTTC. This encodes CASSSLRDGNIKYF.

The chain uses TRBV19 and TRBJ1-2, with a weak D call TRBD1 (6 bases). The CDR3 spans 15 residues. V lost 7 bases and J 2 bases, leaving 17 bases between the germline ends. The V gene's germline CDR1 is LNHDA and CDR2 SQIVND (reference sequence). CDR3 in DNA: TGTGCCAGTACCAAAGAGGGGGGCAGGAACTATGGCTACACCTTC. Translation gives CASTKEGGRNYGYTF.

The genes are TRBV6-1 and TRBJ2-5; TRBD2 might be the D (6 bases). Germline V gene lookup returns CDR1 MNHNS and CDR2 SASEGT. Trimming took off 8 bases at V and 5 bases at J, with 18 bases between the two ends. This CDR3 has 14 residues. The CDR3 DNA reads TGTGCCAGCCTTGGGGCTAGCGAGGGGGAGACCCAGTACTTC. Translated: CASLGASEGETQYF.

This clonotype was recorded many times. The chain's CDR3 is CSARELGGPRGYTF. For the CDR3, the DNA is TGCAGTGCTAGAGAGCTTGGAGGGCCGCGAGGCTACACCTTC. This chain uses TRBV20-1 with TRBJ1-2; the D is unclear. The CDR3 has 14 residues. The germline V gene has CDR1 DFQATT and CDR2 SNEGSKA (reference sequence). V lost 0 bases and J lost 8, with 16 bases in between.

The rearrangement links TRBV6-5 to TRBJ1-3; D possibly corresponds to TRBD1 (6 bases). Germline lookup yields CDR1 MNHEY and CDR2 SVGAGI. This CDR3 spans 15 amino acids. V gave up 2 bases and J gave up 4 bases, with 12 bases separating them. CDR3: CASSYNRGLGNTIYF. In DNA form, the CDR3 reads TGTGCCAGCAGTTACAATCGGGGGCTCGGAAACACCATATATTTT.

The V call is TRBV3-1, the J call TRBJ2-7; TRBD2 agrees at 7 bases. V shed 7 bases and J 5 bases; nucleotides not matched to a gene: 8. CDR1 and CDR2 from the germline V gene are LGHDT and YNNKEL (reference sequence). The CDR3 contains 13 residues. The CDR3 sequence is CASTEGLTDEQYF. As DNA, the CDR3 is TGTGCCAGCACCGAGGGACTAACCGACGAGCAGTACTTC.

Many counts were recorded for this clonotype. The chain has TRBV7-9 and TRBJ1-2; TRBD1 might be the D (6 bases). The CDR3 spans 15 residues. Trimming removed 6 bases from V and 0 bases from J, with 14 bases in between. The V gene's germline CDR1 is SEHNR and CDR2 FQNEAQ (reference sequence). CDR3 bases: TGTGCCAGCAGGCACACAGGGTTATCTAACTATGGCTACACCTTC. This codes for CASRHTGLSNYGYTF.

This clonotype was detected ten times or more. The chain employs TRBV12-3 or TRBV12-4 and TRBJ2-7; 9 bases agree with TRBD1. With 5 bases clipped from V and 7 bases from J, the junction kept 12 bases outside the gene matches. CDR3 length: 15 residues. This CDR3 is CASSREGQGLEEQYF. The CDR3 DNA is TGTGCCAGCAGTCGCGAGGGACAGGGTTTGGAGGAGCAGTACTTC.

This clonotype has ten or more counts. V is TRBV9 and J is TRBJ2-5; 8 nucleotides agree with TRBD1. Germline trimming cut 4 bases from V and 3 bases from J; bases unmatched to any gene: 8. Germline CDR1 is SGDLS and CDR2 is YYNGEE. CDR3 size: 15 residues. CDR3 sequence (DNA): TGTGCCAGCAGCCCTGGAGGGGACAGGAAAGAGACCCAGTACTTC. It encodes CASSPGGDRKETQYF.

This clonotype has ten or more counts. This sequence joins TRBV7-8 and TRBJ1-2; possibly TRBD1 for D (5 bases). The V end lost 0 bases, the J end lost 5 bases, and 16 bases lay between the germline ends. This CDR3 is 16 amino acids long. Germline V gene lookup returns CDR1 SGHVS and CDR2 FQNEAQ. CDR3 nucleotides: TGTGCCAGCAGCTTAGCGGTGAAAGGGGCTCTGTATGGCTACACCTTC. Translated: CASSLAVKGALYGYTF.

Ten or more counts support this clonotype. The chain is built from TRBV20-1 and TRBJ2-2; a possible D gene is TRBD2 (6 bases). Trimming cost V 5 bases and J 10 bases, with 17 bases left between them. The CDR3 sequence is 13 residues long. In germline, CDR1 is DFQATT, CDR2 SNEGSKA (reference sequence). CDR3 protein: CSAPNGRDEELFF. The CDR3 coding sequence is TGCAGTGCTCCCAACGGGCGGGATGAGGAGCTGTTTTTT.

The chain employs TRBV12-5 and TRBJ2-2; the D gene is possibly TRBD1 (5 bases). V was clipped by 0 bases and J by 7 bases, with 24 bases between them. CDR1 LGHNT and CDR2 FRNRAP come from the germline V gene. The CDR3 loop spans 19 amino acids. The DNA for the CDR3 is TGTGCTAGTGGTTTGGTACTGCGGTTCGAGGCAGGGTCGTTCGGGGAGCTGTTTTTT. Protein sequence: CASGLVLRFEAGSFGELFF.

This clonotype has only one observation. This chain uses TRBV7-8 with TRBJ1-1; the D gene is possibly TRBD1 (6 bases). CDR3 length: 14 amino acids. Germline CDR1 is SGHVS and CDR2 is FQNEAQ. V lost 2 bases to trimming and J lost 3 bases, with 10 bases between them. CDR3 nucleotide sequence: TGTGCCAGCAGCTTACGGACAGCGGACACTGAAGCTTTCTTT. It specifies CASSLRTADTEAFF.

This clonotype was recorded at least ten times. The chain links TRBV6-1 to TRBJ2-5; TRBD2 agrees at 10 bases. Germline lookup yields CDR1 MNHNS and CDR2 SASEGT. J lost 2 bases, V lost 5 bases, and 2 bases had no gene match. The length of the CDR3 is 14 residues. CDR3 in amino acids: CASSQLAGQETQYF. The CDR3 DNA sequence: TGTGCCAGCAGTCAACTAGCGGGGCAAGAGACCCAGTACTTC.

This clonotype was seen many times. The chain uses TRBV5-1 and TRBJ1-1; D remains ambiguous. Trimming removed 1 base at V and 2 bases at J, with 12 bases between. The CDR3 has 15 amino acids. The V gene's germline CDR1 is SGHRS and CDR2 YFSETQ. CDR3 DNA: TGCGCCAGCAGCTTGATGCCGGGCCATAACACTGAAGCTTTCTTT. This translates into CASSLMPGHNTEAFF.

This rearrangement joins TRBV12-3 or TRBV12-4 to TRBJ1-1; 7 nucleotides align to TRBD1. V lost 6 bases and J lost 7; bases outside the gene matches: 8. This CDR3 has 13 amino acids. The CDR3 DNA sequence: TGTGCCAGCAGCCCGGGGACAGCAGATGAAGCTTTCTTT. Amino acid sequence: CASSPGTADEAFF.

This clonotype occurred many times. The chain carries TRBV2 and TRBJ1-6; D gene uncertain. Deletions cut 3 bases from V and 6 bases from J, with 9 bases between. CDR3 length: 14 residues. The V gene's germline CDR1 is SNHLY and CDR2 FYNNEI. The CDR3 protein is CASSDWITNSPLHF. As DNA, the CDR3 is TGTGCCAGCAGTGATTGGATCACTAATTCACCCCTCCACTTT.

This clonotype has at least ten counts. The CDR3 loop reads CASSLVPGQETQYF. CDR3 DNA: TGCGCCAGCAGCTTGGTCCCCGGCCAAGAGACCCAGTACTTC. This chain uses TRBV5-1 with TRBJ2-5; D is uncertain. Germline loops: CDR1 SGHRS, CDR2 YFSETQ. This CDR3 is built from 14 residues. V was pared by 0 bases and J by 1 base, with 7 bases between.

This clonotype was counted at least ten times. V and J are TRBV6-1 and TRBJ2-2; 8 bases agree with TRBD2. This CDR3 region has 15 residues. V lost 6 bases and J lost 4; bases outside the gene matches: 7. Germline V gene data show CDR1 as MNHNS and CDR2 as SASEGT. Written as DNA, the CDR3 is TGTGCCAGCAGACCCACTAGCGGCCCCACCGGGGAGCTGTTTTTT. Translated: CASRPTSGPTGELFF.

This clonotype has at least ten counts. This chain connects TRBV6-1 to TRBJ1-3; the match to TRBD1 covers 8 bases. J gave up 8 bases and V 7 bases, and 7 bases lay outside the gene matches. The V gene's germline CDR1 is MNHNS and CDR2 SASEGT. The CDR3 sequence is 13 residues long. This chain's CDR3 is CASNLGQEDTIYF. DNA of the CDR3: TGTGCCAGCAACCTGGGACAGGAAGACACCATATATTTT.

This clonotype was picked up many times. CDR3 sequence reads: CASSYQLGDYGYTF. CDR3 in DNA: TGTGCCAGCAGTTACCAATTGGGGGACTATGGCTACACCTTC. The J gene is TRBJ1-2, the V gene TRBV6-5; D is perhaps TRBD1 (5 bases). Germline loops: CDR1 MNHEY, CDR2 SVGAGI. There are 14 residues in the CDR3. Trimming left V 2 bases short and J 3 bases short, with 10 bases between.

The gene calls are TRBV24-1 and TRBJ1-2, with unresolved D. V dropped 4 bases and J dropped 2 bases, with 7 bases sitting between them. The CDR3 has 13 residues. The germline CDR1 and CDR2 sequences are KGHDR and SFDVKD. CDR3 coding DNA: TGTGCCACCAGTGACCTAGGGAACTATGGCTACACCTTC. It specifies CATSDLGNYGYTF.

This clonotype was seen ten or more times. The CDR3 reads CASSLKSGQGSYEQYF. The CDR3 nucleotides read TGTGCCAGCAGTCTTAAATCGGGACAGGGCTCCTACGAGCAGTACTTC. The rearrangement joins TRBV12-3 or TRBV12-4 to TRBJ2-7; TRBD1 agrees at 9 bases. The CDR3 has 16 residues. V lost 5 bases and J lost 0; bases outside the gene matches: 8.